Listed here is a single T cell receptor beta chain. Its specificity is unknown. The source of the sample is a study of cytomegalovirus exposure and HLA in healthy donors. CDR3 length: 14 residues. CDR1 and CDR2 (germline): MDHEN, SYDVKM. V was cut by 8 bases and J by 6 bases, with 17 bases left in between. Primers included in the PCR were 60 Vbeta and 13 Jbeta primers. Study processing details: The authors later counted roughly 87 million unique TCR beta chains, 9 million to 12 million of them shared. TCRdb keeps only in-frame clones here, not all; method: immunoSEQ multiplex PCR. Clonal size and the V and J genes are those of that table, whereas D and trimming came from the DNA. The data show 55,000 to 70,000 clones, 65% to 80% seen once. Study-level findings and limits: Within an earlier analysis, most TCR beta V segments proved productive either about 87% or about 30% of the time.

The TCR sequence derives from a man between 35 and 55 years old in good health and CMV-seropositive. The sequenced sample was PBMCs. The V and J genes are TRBV28 and TRBJ2-1; D may be TRBD1 (6 bases). In nucleotides, the CDR3 is TGTGCCAGCTTGGGGGCCGGGCTCTCCAATGAGCAGTTCTTC. Translation gives CASLGAGLSNEQFF.